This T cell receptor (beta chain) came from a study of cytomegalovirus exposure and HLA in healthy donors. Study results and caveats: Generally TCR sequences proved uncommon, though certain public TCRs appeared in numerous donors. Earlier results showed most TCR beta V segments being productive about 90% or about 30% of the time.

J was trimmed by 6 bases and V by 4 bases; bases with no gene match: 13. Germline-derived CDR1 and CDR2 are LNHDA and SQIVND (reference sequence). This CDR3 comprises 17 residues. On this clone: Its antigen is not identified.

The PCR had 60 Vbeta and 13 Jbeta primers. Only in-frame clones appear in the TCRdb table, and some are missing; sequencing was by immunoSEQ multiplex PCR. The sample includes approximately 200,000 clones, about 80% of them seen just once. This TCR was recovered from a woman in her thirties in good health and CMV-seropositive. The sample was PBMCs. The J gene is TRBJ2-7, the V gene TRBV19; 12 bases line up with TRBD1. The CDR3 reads CASSKDGTGGREFEQYF. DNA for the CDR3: TGTGCCAGTAGTAAGGATGGGACAGGGGGCAGGGAGTTCGAGCAGTACTTC. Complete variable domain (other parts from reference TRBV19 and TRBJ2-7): DGGITQSPKYLFRKEGQNVTLSCEQNLNHDAMYWYRQDPGQGLRLIYYSQIVNDFQKGDIAEGYSVSREKKESFPLTVTSAQKNPTAFYLCASSKDGTGGREFEQYFGPGTRLTVT.